The 5 T cell receptor beta chains presented below share a single source sample, sequenced in a study of blood T cell repertoires in COVID-19. Generated by immunoSEQ multiplex PCR, the TCRdb table keeps only in-frame clones and is missing some. The sample records roughly 340,000 clones, more than 80% being singletons. The sample comprised PBMCs or T cells enriched from blood (not recorded which). The receptor set was obtained from a man between 18 and 35 years old who had recovered from COVID-19.

The V and J genes are TRBV19 and TRBJ2-7, with TRBD1 matching 8 bases. Germline CDR1 and CDR2: LNHDA and SQIVND (reference sequence). V dropped 3 bases and J dropped 2; count of bases not matched to a gene: 3. The CDR3 runs 14 residues. The CDR3 DNA sequence: TGTGCCAGTAGTATGCAGGGGGCCCCCTACGAGCAGTACTTC. Amino acid sequence: CASSMQGAPYEQYF.

The chain joins TRBV6-5 to TRBJ1-1; TRBD1 aligns across 8 bases. J was trimmed by 0 bases and V by 0 bases; bases with no gene match: 3. In germline, CDR1 is MNHEY, CDR2 SVGAGI. The CDR3 covers 16 residues. CDR3: CASSYSVGQVNTEAFF. Written as DNA, the CDR3 is TGTGCCAGCAGTTACTCGGTGGGACAGGTGAACACTGAAGCTTTCTTT.

The chain has TRBV4-2 and TRBJ2-1; TRBD2 aligns across 9 bases. Per the germline V gene, CDR1 is LGHNA and CDR2 is YNFKEQ. The CDR3 runs 19 residues. The V segment lost 0 bases and the J segment 1 base; nucleotides outside the gene matches: 10. CDR3 nucleotide sequence: TGTGCCAGCAGCCAAGATAGGGCGGGGGGGCCACATTCCTACAATGAGCAGTTCTTC. It is translated as CASSQDRAGGPHSYNEQFF.

The rearrangement links TRBV18 to TRBJ2-1; the match to TRBD1 covers 7 bases. This CDR3 spans 14 amino acids. Germline V CDR1 and CDR2: KGHSH, LQKENI. The ends lost 1 base at V and 8 bases at J; junction bases unmatched: 5. This CDR3 is CASSPLGTAYEQFF. The CDR3 DNA reads TGTGCCAGCTCACCACTGGGGACAGCTTATGAGCAGTTCTTC. The full variable domain, in which reference TRBV18 and TRBJ2-1 provide the parts outside the CDR3, is NAGVMQNPRHLVRRRGQEARLRCSPMKGHSHVYWYRQLPEEGLKFMVYLQKENIIDESGMPKERFSAEFPKEGPSILRIQQVVRGDSAAYFCASSPLGTAYEQFFGPGTRLTVL.

The chain uses TRBV19 and TRBJ2-5, with a possible D match to TRBD2 (5 bases). The CDR3 has 14 residues. Trimming removed 2 bases at V and 2 bases at J, with 9 bases between. Germline V lookup: CDR1 LNHDA, CDR2 SQIVND (reference sequence). This CDR3 is CASSIPGVQETQYF. The DNA for the CDR3 is TGTGCCAGTAGTATACCCGGGGTACAAGAGACCCAGTACTTC.